A single sample is the source of the 16 T cell receptor beta chains below, sequenced in a study of shared clonotypes between healthy human individuals. This table comes from immunoSEQ multiplex PCR, and its TCRdb copy is limited to in-frame clones, with some not included. The sample carries fewer than 2.5 million clones, roughly 93% recorded once. Sequencing used naive CD4+ T cells from PBMCs. Subset reported: CD45RA+ positively selected. The receptors derive from a man aged 18 to 29 in good health. Some clones in this sample may be carry-over from other donors' samples.

The rearrangement links TRBV28 to TRBJ2-3; TRBD2 matches at 12 bases. Per germline, CDR1 MDHEN and CDR2 SYDVKM. The CDR3 contains 17 residues. V was clipped by 1 base and J by 8 bases; unmatched bases: 10. CDR3 in amino acids: CASSLLWTSGNRGTQYF. As DNA, the CDR3 is TGTGCCAGCAGTTTATTATGGACTAGCGGGAATCGGGGTACGCAGTATTTT.

The genes are TRBV29-1 and TRBJ1-2; 8 positions agree with TRBD1. CDR3 length equals 13 residues. The V gene's germline CDR1 is SQVTM and CDR2 ANQGSEA. V shed 6 bases and J 7 bases; nucleotides not matched to a gene: 10. DNA of the CDR3: TGCAGCGTCGGGACAGGAGTCCGAACTGGCTACACCTTC. It specifies CSVGTGVRTGYTF.

The J gene is TRBJ2-7, the V gene TRBV6-1, with 7 positions matching TRBD2. The CDR3 has 15 residues. Germline assignment: CDR1 MNHNS and CDR2 SASEGT. V dropped 4 bases and J dropped 5; count of bases not matched to a gene: 11. The CDR3 here is CASSARSAGFDEQYF. DNA for the CDR3: TGTGCCAGCAGTGCCCGCTCAGCGGGATTCGACGAGCAGTACTTC.

This clone was picked up one time. This specimen includes other DNA sequences encoding the same CDR3. The chain employs TRBV19 and TRBJ2-7; 11 nucleotides line up with TRBD2. Germline CDR1 reads LNHDA; CDR2 reads SQIVND (reference sequence). V was pared by 4 bases and J by 2 bases, with 4 bases of the junction left unmatched. The CDR3 is made up of 15 amino acids. In nucleotides, the CDR3 is TGTGCCAGTAGTACTGGGACTAGCGGTACCTACGAGCAGTACTTC. It yields the protein CASSTGTSGTYEQYF.

The chain has TRBV5-6 and TRBJ2-6, with D perhaps being TRBD1 or TRBD2 (5 bases each). CDR3 length: 17 amino acids. CDR1 and CDR2 (germline): SGHDT, YYEEEE. V was pared by 4 bases and J by 1 base, with 15 bases between. The chain's CDR3 is CASSMGPGRSGANVLTF. CDR3 nucleotide sequence: TGTGCCAGCAGCATGGGACCGGGCAGGTCTGGGGCCAACGTCCTGACTTTC.

The chain employs TRBV20-1 and TRBJ2-7; no reliable D call. This CDR3 is 11 amino acids long. V was clipped by 4 bases and J by 6 bases, with 10 bases between them. Germline V gene data show CDR1 as DFQATT and CDR2 as SNEGSKA (reference sequence). CDR3 residues: CSATSQIEQYF. DNA for the CDR3: TGCAGTGCTACCTCACAGATCGAGCAGTACTTC.

The chain combines TRBV5-1 with TRBJ2-7, with TRBD1 matching 8 bases. The germline CDR1 and CDR2 sequences are SGHRS and YFSETQ. The ends lost 1 base at V and 7 bases at J; junction bases unmatched: 7. The CDR3 spans 14 residues. This CDR3 is CASSLSQGAGEQYF. The CDR3 region has the DNA TGCGCCAGCAGCTTGTCGCAGGGGGCAGGAGAGCAGTACTTC.

Turning to this clone: The sample contains more than one DNA sequence encoding this CDR3. This chain joins TRBV6-1 and TRBJ2-7; D call uncertain. The CDR3 extends over 13 amino acids. The V gene lost 6 bases and the J gene lost 0 bases, with 9 bases spanning the gap. Germline V CDR1 and CDR2: MNHNS, SASEGT. The CDR3 reads CASSRQSSYEQYF. As DNA, the CDR3 is TGTGCCAGCAGCCGACAATCCTCCTACGAGCAGTACTTC.

V and J are TRBV9 and TRBJ1-1, with D unresolved. The V gene's germline CDR1 is SGDLS and CDR2 YYNGEE. The V gene lost 2 bases and the J gene lost 1 base, with 6 bases spanning the gap. This CDR3 has 13 residues. The CDR3 DNA reads as TGTGCCAGCAGCGTTCGGGAGAACACTGAAGCTTTCTTT. It translates to CASSVRENTEAFF.

The chain carries TRBV5-1 and TRBJ2-3; D call uncertain. The length of the CDR3 is 14 residues. CDR1 and CDR2 from the germline V gene are SGHRS and YFSETQ. Between the trimmed V and J ends, which lost 3 bases and 3 bases, there was a span of 11 bases. CDR3 region: CASSSVEGTDTQYF. Here the CDR3 DNA reads TGCGCCAGCAGCTCGGTGGAAGGGACAGATACGCAGTATTTT.

This chain joins TRBV5-1 and TRBJ2-5, with 8 nucleotides matching TRBD2. The CDR3 runs 15 residues. V lost 2 bases and J lost 2; bases outside the gene matches: 5. CDR1 SGHRS and CDR2 YFSETQ come from the germline V gene. The CDR3 bases are TGCGCCAGCAGCTTCCTTACTAGCGGTCAAGAGACCCAGTACTTC. It encodes CASSFLTSGQETQYF.

This clone was seen a few times. At the DNA level, this CDR3 is encoded by other sequences in the same sample as well. The V and J genes are TRBV30 and TRBJ1-5; D remains unclear. The V and J ends lost 0 bases and 3 bases respectively, with 6 bases between them. The germline gives CDR1 GTSNPN, CDR2 SVGIG (reference sequence). The CDR3 runs 13 residues. The CDR3 DNA reads as TGTGCCTGGAGTGTGACGGTCAATCAGCCCCAGCATTTT. This codes for CAWSVTVNQPQHF.

The rearrangement joins TRBV7-2 to TRBJ2-2; D assignment may be TRBD1 or TRBD2 (6 bases each). The CDR3 extends over 14 amino acids. Germline loops: CDR1 SGHTA, CDR2 FQGNSA. Between the trimmed V and J ends, which lost 2 bases and 6 bases, there was a span of 10 bases. CDR3 loop: CASSLLRGAGELFF. The CDR3 bases are TGTGCCAGCAGCTTATTAAGGGGGGCCGGGGAGCTGTTTTTT.

This clone was counted between two and nine times. This chain uses TRBV7-2 with TRBJ1-1; tentative D call: TRBD1 (5 bases). V was shortened by 3 bases and J by 12 bases, with 17 bases between the two germline ends. This CDR3 spans 13 amino acids. CDR1 is SGHTA, CDR2 FQGNSA, per germline. CDR3: CASSFVVGRESFF. CDR3 nucleotide sequence: TGTGCCAGCAGCTTTGTGGTAGGCAGGGAGTCTTTCTTT.

V is TRBV7-2 and J is TRBJ1-5, with D tentatively TRBD1 (6 bases). Trimming removed 5 bases at V and 8 bases at J, with 22 bases between. This CDR3 spans 16 amino acids. In germline, CDR1 is SGHTA, CDR2 FQGNSA. The CDR3 bases are TGTGCCAGCAGCCCCTCCATGGGGACACCGGTCGAGCCCCAGCATTTT. This gives the protein CASSPSMGTPVEPQHF.

This clone was detected only once. This rearrangement joins TRBV7-2 to TRBJ1-5; perhaps TRBD1 as D (5 bases). Germline values: CDR1 SGHTA, CDR2 FQGNSA. The CDR3 has 16 amino acids. The V gene lost 5 bases and the J gene lost 0 bases, with 14 bases spanning the gap. The CDR3 DNA reads as TGTGCCAGCAGCAAAGCGGTGGGGGATAGCAATCAGCCCCAGCATTTT. This codes for CASSKAVGDSNQPQHF.